What follows is one TCR beta chain and its context. V dropped 5 bases and J dropped 1 base, with 6 bases sitting between them. CDR3 length: 13 amino acids. As processed by the authors: Amplification from reference gene primers served as the basis for estimated nucleated cell counts. The method was immunoSEQ multiplex PCR; TCRdb's version includes in-frame clones alone and lacks a portion of them. That table is the source of V, J and clone size, and D and trimming were worked out from the DNA. The top ten hold under 2% of the sample, which has 200,000 to 250,000 clones, 86% seen once. The data belong to a study of blood T cell repertoires in COVID-19. Study context: Samples of COVID-19 (acute and convalescent) were obtained from the United States, Italy and Spain. PBMCs, B-cell-depleted T cells, or T cells provided the cDNA or gDNA that made up the material.

Sequenced: peripheral blood. The receptor's source is a woman in her sixties or seventies who had recovered from COVID-19. The genes are TRBV12-3 or TRBV12-4 and TRBJ1-5, with D hard to call. CDR3 sequence reads: CASSPQSNQPQHF. The CDR3 DNA sequence: TGTGCCAGCAGTCCACAGAGCAATCAGCCCCAGCATTTT.